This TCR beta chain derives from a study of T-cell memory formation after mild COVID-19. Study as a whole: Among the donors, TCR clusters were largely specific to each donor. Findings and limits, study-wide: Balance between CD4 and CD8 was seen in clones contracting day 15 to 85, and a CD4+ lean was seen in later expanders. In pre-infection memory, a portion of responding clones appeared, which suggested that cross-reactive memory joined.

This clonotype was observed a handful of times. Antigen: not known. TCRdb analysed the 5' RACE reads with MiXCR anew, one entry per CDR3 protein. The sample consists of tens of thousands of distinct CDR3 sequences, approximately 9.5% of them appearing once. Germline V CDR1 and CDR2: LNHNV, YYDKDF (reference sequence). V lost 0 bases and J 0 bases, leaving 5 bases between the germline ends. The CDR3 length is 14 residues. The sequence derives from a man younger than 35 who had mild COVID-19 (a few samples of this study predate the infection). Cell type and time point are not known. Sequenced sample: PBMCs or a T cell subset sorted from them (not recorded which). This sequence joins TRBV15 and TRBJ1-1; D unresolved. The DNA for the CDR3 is TGTGCCACCAGCAGAGATCCAGTGAACACTGAAGCTTTCTTT. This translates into CATSRDPVNTEAFF.